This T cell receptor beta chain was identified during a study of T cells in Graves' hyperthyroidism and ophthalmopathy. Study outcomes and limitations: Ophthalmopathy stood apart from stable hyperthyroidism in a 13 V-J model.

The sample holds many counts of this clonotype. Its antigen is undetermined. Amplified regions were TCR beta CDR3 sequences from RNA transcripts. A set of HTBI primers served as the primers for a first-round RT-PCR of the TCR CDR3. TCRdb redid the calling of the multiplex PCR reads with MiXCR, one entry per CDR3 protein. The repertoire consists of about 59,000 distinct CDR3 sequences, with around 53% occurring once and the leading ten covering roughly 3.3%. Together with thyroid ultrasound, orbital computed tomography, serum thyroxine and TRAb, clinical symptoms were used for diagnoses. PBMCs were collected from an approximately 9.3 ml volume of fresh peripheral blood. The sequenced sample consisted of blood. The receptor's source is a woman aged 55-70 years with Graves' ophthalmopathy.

The CDR3 sequence is CASGAEFPTDTQYF. The CDR3 DNA is TGTGCTAGTGGAGCGGAGTTCCCCACAGATACGCAGTATTTT. The chain carries TRBV12-5 and TRBJ2-3, with a weak D call TRBD2 (5 bases). The CDR3 spans 14 residues. Germline V gives CDR1 LGHNT, CDR2 FRNRAP. V shed 6 bases and J shed 2 bases, with 12 bases lying between them.